The 17 T cell receptor beta chains below all came from one sample that was sequenced in a study of blood T cell repertoires in COVID-19. Repertoires were generated with immunoSEQ multiplex PCR, while TCRdb's copy carries only in-frame clones and drops some. The sample contains 250,000 to 300,000 clones, about 89% of which appear only once. Material: PBMCs or T cells enriched from blood (not recorded which). These receptors originate from a woman in her 40s who had recovered from COVID-19.

The CDR3 coding sequence is TGTGCCAGTCCAAAACCAGGGAAAGTGTCGAGTCAGCCCCAGCATTTT. Residues: CASPKPGKVSSQPQHF. The chain combines TRBV21-1 with TRBJ1-5; the listed D gene, TRBD1, was not tested against the DNA. TRBV21-1 is shown as a pseudogene. This CDR3 is 16 amino acids long.

The CDR3: CASSLVGTGSMGGYTF. The CDR3 region has the DNA TGTGCCAGCAGCTTGGTAGGGACAGGTTCAATGGGTGGCTACACCTTC. This chain connects TRBV5-5 to TRBJ1-2, with TRBD1 matching over 8 bases. The germline V gene encodes CDR1 SGHKS and CDR2 YYEKEE (reference sequence). The CDR3 has 16 residues. After removal of 0 bases from V and 7 bases from J, the junction contained 11 bases not matched to a gene.

The chain links TRBV27 to TRBJ2-7; TRBD1 matches at 12 bases. This CDR3 contains 17 residues. V shed 3 bases, J shed 7 bases, and the junction held 13 bases outside the gene matches. The germline CDR1 and CDR2 sequences are MNHEY and SMNVEV (reference sequence). The CDR3 spells CASSFLHPGQGAGEQYF. Here the CDR3 DNA reads TGTGCCAGCAGTTTCCTCCATCCGGGACAGGGGGCTGGTGAGCAGTACTTC.

J is TRBJ2-2 and V is TRBV9, with D tentatively TRBD1 (5 bases). Germline CDR1 is SGDLS and CDR2 is YYNGEE. This CDR3 contains 16 residues. Trimming left V 7 bases short and J 4 bases short, with 20 bases between. The CDR3 DNA reads as TGTGCCAGCTCACCGAGTGGGGCCAGGAGCACCGGGGAGCTGTTTTTT. Its translation: CASSPSGARSTGELFF.

The chain couples TRBV9 to TRBJ1-3, with a tentative D call TRBD1 (5 bases). V lost 4 bases and J lost 2, with 10 bases in between. CDR1 is SGDLS, CDR2 YYNGEE, per germline. The CDR3 contains 14 residues. DNA of the CDR3: TGTGCCAGCAGCTCCGGGGGGGCTGGAAACACCATATATTTT. Its protein is CASSSGGAGNTIYF.

The V gene is TRBV6-5, the J gene TRBJ1-5; D gene uncertain. The CDR3 loop spans 16 amino acids. Trimming stripped 4 bases from V and 0 bases from J, with 13 bases between. The germline V gene has CDR1 MNHEY and CDR2 SVGAGI. The CDR3 sequence: CASSWRRADSNQPQHF. CDR3 nucleotides: TGTGCCAGCAGTTGGAGGAGGGCAGATAGCAATCAGCCCCAGCATTTT.

V is TRBV30 and J is TRBJ2-3, with TRBD1 matching 7 bases. CDR1 and CDR2 (germline): GTSNPN, SVGIG (reference sequence). The V and J ends lost 5 bases and 2 bases, in that order; junction bases with no gene match: 4. The CDR3 sequence is 13 residues long. CDR3 amino acids: CAWGDSYTDTQYF. The CDR3, as DNA: TGTGCCTGGGGGGACAGTTACACAGATACGCAGTATTTT.

J is TRBJ2-3 and V is TRBV5-6; TRBD2 agrees at 7 bases. Trimming cost V 2 bases and J 4 bases; bases outside gene matches: 13. CDR3 length: 17 amino acids. Germline V CDR1 and CDR2: SGHDT, YYEEEE. CDR3 residues: CASSFTSGALGADTQYF. CDR3 in DNA: TGTGCCAGCAGCTTTACAAGCGGGGCACTCGGGGCAGATACGCAGTATTTT.

The chain joins TRBV12-5 to TRBJ2-3; 7 bases align to TRBD2. Germline V lookup: CDR1 LGHNT, CDR2 FRNRAP. V was pared by 4 bases and J by 0 bases, with 4 bases of the junction left unmatched. The CDR3 is 15 residues long. The CDR3 sequence is CASGSRGGSTDTQYF. Written as DNA, the CDR3 is TGTGCTAGTGGTTCCCGGGGAGGGAGCACAGATACGCAGTATTTT.

The chain combines TRBV5-1 with TRBJ1-1; 7 bases line up with TRBD1. CDR1 SGHRS and CDR2 YFSETQ come from the germline V gene. After removal of 2 bases from V and 5 bases from J, the junction contained 12 bases not matched to a gene. The CDR3 is made up of 16 amino acids. The CDR3 DNA follows: TGCGCCAGCAGCTTAGGGACAGCGGGCGAGAGGACTGAAGCTTTCTTT. It translates to CASSLGTAGERTEAFF.

This CDR3 is CASGARAVGSTEAFF. The CDR3 nucleotides are TGTGCTAGTGGTGCCCGGGCCGTCGGGAGCACTGAAGCTTTCTTT. The chain joins TRBV12-5 to TRBJ1-1, with D hard to call. V gave up 5 bases and J gave up 4 bases, with 17 bases separating them. The CDR3 covers 15 residues. CDR1 and CDR2 from the germline V gene are LGHNT and FRNRAP.

V usage is TRBV7-9 and J usage is TRBJ1-6; TRBD1 matches at 7 bases. This CDR3 is built from 15 residues. With 4 bases clipped from V and 8 bases from J, the junction kept 8 bases outside the gene matches. The germline CDR1 and CDR2 sequences are SEHNR and FQNEAQ (reference sequence). Written as DNA, the CDR3 is TGTGCCAGCAGCTCCAGAACAGGGGCGGATTCACCCCTCCACTTT. It specifies CASSSRTGADSPLHF.

The chain recombines TRBV15 with TRBJ1-6, with no clear D. V lost 0 bases to trimming and J lost 9 bases, with 6 bases between them. CDR1 and CDR2 (germline): LNHNV, YYDKDF (reference sequence). The CDR3 is made up of 13 amino acids. The CDR3 region has the DNA TGTGCCACCAGCAGAGATCTCTCTTCACCCCTCCACTTT. Translated: CATSRDLSSPLHF.

V and J are TRBV21-1 and TRBJ2-7; the table's D call of TRBD1 was not tested on the DNA. TRBV21-1 is marked as a pseudogene. The CDR3 consists of 13 residues. The CDR3 spells CASSNPDSYEQYF. CDR3 coding DNA: TGTGCCAGCAGCAACCCGGACAGCTACGAGCAGTACTTC.

J is TRBJ1-3 and V is TRBV7-9; 8 nucleotides match TRBD1. Germline trimming cut 0 bases from V and 4 bases from J; bases unmatched to any gene: 2. From germline, CDR1 is SEHNR and CDR2 FQNEAQ (reference sequence). The CDR3 has 15 amino acids. The CDR3 loop reads CASSLARGRGNTIYF. CDR3 in DNA: TGTGCCAGCAGCTTAGCCAGGGGGCGAGGAAACACCATATATTTT.

This clone has only one observation. This chain connects TRBV7-8 to TRBJ1-1, with TRBD1 as a possible D gene (5 bases). The germline V and J ends were trimmed by 5 bases and 0 bases, with 10 bases remaining between them. Germline loops: CDR1 SGHVS, CDR2 FQNEAQ. CDR3 length: 14 amino acids. CDR3 in amino acids: CASSRGFMNTEAFF. DNA for the CDR3: TGTGCCAGCAGCAGGGGATTTATGAACACTGAAGCTTTCTTT.

V usage is TRBV5-5 and J usage is TRBJ2-6; TRBD2 might be the D (6 bases). Germline CDR1 is SGHKS and CDR2 is YYEKEE (reference sequence). The CDR3 contains 17 residues. The germline V and J ends were trimmed by 2 bases and 2 bases, with 14 bases remaining between them. CDR3 region: CASSFLTSGAGANVLTF. The CDR3 DNA is TGTGCCAGCAGCTTCCTTACTTCGGGGGCTGGGGCCAACGTCCTGACTTTC.